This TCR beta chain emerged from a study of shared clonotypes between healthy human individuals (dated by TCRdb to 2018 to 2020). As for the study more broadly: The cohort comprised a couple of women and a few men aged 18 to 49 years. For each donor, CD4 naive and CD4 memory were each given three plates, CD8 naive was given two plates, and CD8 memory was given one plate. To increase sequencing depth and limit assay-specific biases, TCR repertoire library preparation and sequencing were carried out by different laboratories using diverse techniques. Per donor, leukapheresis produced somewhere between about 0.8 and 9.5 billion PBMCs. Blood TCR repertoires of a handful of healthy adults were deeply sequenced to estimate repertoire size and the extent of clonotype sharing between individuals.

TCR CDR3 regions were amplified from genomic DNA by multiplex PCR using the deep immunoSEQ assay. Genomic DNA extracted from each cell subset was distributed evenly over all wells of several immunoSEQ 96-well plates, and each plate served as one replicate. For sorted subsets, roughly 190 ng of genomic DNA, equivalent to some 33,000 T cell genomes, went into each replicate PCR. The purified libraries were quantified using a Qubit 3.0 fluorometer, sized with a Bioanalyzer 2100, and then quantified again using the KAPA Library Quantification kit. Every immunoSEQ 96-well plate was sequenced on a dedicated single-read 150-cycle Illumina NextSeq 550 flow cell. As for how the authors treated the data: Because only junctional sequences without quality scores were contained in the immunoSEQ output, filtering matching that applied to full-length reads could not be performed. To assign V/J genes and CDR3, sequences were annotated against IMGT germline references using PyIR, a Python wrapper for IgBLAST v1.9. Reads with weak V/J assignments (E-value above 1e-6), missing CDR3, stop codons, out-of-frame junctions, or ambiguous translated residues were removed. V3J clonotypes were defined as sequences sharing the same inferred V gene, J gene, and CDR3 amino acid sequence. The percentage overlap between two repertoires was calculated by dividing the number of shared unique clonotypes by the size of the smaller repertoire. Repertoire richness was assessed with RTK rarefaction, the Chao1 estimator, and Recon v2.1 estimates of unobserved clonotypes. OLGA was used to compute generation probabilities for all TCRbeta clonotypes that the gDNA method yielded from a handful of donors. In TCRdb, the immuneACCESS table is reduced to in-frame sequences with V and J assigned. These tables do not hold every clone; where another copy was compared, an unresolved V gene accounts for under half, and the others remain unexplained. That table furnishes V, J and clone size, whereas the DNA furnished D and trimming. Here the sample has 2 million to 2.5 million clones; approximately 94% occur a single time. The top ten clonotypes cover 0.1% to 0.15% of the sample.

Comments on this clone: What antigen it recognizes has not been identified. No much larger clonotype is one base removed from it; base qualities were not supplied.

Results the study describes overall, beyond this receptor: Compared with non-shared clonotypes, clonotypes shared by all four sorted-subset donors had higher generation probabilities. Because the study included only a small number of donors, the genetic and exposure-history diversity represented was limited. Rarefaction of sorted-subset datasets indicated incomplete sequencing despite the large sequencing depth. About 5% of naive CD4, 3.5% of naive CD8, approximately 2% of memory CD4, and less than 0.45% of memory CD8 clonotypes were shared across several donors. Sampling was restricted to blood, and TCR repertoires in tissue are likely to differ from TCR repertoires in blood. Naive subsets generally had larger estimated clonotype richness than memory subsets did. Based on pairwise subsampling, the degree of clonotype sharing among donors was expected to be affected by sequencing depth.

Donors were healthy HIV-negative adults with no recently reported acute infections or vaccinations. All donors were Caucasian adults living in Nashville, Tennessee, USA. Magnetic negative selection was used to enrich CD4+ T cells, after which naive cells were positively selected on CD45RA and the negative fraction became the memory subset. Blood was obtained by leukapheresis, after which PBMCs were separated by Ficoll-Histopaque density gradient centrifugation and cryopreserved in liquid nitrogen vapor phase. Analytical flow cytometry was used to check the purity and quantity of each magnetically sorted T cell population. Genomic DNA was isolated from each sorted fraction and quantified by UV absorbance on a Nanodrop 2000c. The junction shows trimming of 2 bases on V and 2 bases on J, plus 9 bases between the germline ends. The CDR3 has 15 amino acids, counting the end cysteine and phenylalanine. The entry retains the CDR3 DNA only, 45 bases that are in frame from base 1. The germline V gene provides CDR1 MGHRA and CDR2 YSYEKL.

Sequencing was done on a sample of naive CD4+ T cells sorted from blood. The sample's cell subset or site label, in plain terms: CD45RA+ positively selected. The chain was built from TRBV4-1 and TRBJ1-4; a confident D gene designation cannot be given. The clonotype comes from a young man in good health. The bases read TGCGCCAGCAGCCAATTGGAGTTGACTAATGAAAAACTGTTTTTT. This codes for CASSQLELTNEKLFF.